What follows are 5 T cell receptor beta chains derived from one specimen sequenced in a study of cytomegalovirus exposure and HLA in healthy donors (dated by TCRdb to the late 2010s). Library preparation was by the immunoSEQ multiplex PCR assay. The multiplex PCR relied on a mix of 60 forward primers for TCR Vbeta segments and 13 reverse primers for TCR Jbeta segments. TCRdb took this table from immuneACCESS and kept in-frame rearrangements with V and J called. Such tables lack part of the clones; where checked against another copy, unresolved V genes explain under half of the gap, and the rest is unexplained. In this sample the table shows 150,000 to 200,000 clones, roughly 80% of which occur a single time. 2.4% of the sample goes to the ten largest clones. The sequencing input was PBMCs. The receptors were sampled from a male donor in good health and CMV-seronegative.

J is TRBJ2-2 and V is TRBV6-1, with 10 bases identical to TRBD1. Germline CDR1 MNHNS, CDR2 SASEGT. The CDR3 extends over 16 amino acids. The junction had 3 bases not matched to a gene; V was cut back by 4 bases and J by 1 base. The CDR3 region has the DNA TGTGCCAGCAGTGTAGGACAGGGGGGGAACACCGGGGAGCTGTTTTTT. Its protein is CASSVGQGGNTGELFF.

The V call is TRBV7-9, the J call TRBJ2-3; 9 nucleotides line up with TRBD1. CDR1 SEHNR and CDR2 FQNEAQ come from the germline V gene (reference sequence). V gave up 6 bases and J gave up 5 bases; unmatched junction bases: 9. The CDR3 consists of 15 residues. CDR3 sequence (DNA): TGTGCCAGCAGTTCTACAGGGGGCAGTGGAGATACGCAGTATTTT. This gives the protein CASSSTGGSGDTQYF.

The rearrangement links TRBV5-1 to TRBJ2-3, with 7 bases aligning to TRBD2. V trimming: 5 bases; J trimming: 1 base; junction bases outside the gene matches: 10. The CDR3 is made up of 16 amino acids. Germline loops: CDR1 SGHRS, CDR2 YFSETQ. The CDR3 DNA follows: TGCGCCAGCAGTCAATCGACTAGCCGACGCACAGATACGCAGTATTTT. This gives the protein CASSQSTSRRTDTQYF.

The rearrangement uses TRBV6-4 and TRBJ2-2, with TRBD1 matching over 10 bases. The germline V gene has CDR1 MRHNA and CDR2 SNTAGT. The trim removed 3 bases at V and 4 bases at J, leaving 5 bases unmatched. The CDR3 runs 16 residues. DNA of the CDR3: TGTGCCAGCAGTGAATATTGGACAGGGGGCACCGGGGAGCTGTTTTTT. Translated, it gives CASSEYWTGGTGELFF.

Of note for this clone: The CDR3 ends on some other residue instead of the conserved phenylalanine or tryptophan, so this is likely a read error. The rearrangement uses TRBV28 and TRBJ2-7; 9 bases line up with TRBD1. Germline values: CDR1 MDHEN, CDR2 SYDVKM. V lost 5 bases to trimming and J lost 2 bases; unmatched junction nucleotides: 4. The CDR3 is 14 amino acids. This CDR3 is CASSLRQGAYEQYS. As DNA, the CDR3 is TGTGCCAGCAGTCTACGACAGGGGGCCTACGAGCAGTACTCC.